The 18 T cell receptor beta chains reported below all come from one sample, sequenced in a study of OX40 agonist ivuxolimab in advanced cancers. The method was immunoSEQ multiplex PCR; TCRdb's version includes in-frame clones alone and lacks a portion of them. This table has just under 80,000 clones, around nine tenths appearing once. The specimen comprised CD4+ or CD8+ T cells sorted from blood, sampled in a trial of the OX40 agonist ivuxolimab. These receptor sequences come from an adult with an advanced solid tumor such as melanoma, head and neck, liver or kidney cancer.

There are a few counts of this clone. The genes are TRBV6-1 and TRBJ1-1; D is undetermined. Between the trimmed V and J ends, which lost 8 bases and 3 bases, there was a span of 10 bases. This CDR3 contains 12 residues. Per germline, CDR1 MNHNS and CDR2 SASEGT. The CDR3 nucleotides read TGTGCCAGCTGTGTGATGGACACTGAAGCTTTCTTT. Its translation: CASCVMDTEAFF.

The CDR3 DNA reads as TGTGCCAGTAGTACCACAGGGGTTTACTATGGCTACACCTTC. Translation: CASSTTGVYYGYTF. J is TRBJ1-2 and V is TRBV19; 7 bases fit TRBD1. The CDR3 consists of 14 residues. Germline V gene data show CDR1 as LNHDA and CDR2 as SQIVND (reference sequence). V was pared by 4 bases and J by 3 bases, with 5 bases of the junction left unmatched.

This sequence joins TRBV5-1 and TRBJ2-1, with D hard to call. Germline CDR1 reads SGHRS; CDR2 reads YFSETQ. The CDR3 contains 17 residues. Trimming pared 2 bases from V and 6 bases from J, leaving 21 bases between. The CDR3 region is CASSFDVKRNRFNEQFF. CDR3 DNA: TGCGCCAGCAGCTTTGATGTGAAGAGAAATCGATTCAATGAGCAGTTCTTC.

This chain joins TRBV14 and TRBJ2-2; D may be TRBD2 (5 bases). The germline CDR1 and CDR2 sequences are SGHDN and FVKESK. V was pared by 4 bases and J by 5 bases, with 8 bases between. The CDR3 sequence is 13 residues long. DNA for the CDR3: TGTGCCAGCAGCCCCCGGACTACCGGGGAGCTGTTTTTT. This codes for CASSPRTTGELFF. Looking up the rest from reference TRBV14 and TRBJ2-2 gives the full variable domain: EAGVTQFPSHSVIEKGQTVTLRCDPISGHDNLYWYRRVMGKEIKFLLHFVKESKQDESGMPNNRFLAERTGGTYSTLKVQPAELEDSGVYFCASSPRTTGELFFGEGSRLTVL.

This chain links TRBV7-9 with TRBJ1-2; TRBD1 agrees at 7 bases. The length of the CDR3 is 13 residues. Per germline, CDR1 SEHNR and CDR2 FQNEAQ (reference sequence). The V segment lost 4 bases and the J segment 7 bases; nucleotides outside the gene matches: 6. As DNA, the CDR3 is TGTGCCAGCAGCTCGACAGGGCTAGGTGGCTACACCTTC. It encodes CASSSTGLGGYTF. Full variable domain (remainder filled in from reference TRBV7-9 and TRBJ1-2): DTGVSQNPRHKITKRGQNVTFRCDPISEHNRLYWYRQTLGQGPEFLTYFQNEAQLEKSRLLSDRFSAERPKGSFSTLEIQRTEQGDSAMYLCASSSTGLGGYTFGSGTRLTVV.

J is TRBJ2-2 and V is TRBV10-1, with 8 positions matching TRBD1. The CDR3 covers 16 residues. Germline lookup yields CDR1 WNHNN and CDR2 SYGVQD (reference sequence). The V gene end was trimmed by 4 bases and the J gene end by 0 bases; junction bases not matched to a gene: 4. Here the CDR3 DNA reads TGCGCCAGCAGTGCCATGACAGGGGCGAACACCGGGGAGCTGTTTTTT. This encodes CASSAMTGANTGELFF.

In this sample, this clone turned up a few times. Sequence at one end of the junction differs from germline and may be a read error. This chain joins TRBV5-4 and TRBJ2-1, with 9 nucleotides matching TRBD2. The CDR3 has 12 amino acids. Germline CDR1 and CDR2: SGHNT and YYREEE (reference sequence). This CDR3 reads CASSLAGLSWVF. CDR3 DNA: TGTGCCAGCAGCCTAGCGGGGCTGTCTTGGGTCTTC.

CDR3 DNA: TGTGCCAGCTCACCTATGGACCTCTCTGGAAACACCATATATTTT. This sequence encodes CASSPMDLSGNTIYF. The chain links TRBV18 to TRBJ1-3; D call uncertain. V was trimmed by 3 bases and J by 0 bases, leaving 9 bases between them. This CDR3 contains 15 residues. Germline assignment: CDR1 KGHSH and CDR2 LQKENI.

Details on this clone: The junction does not match germline at one end; this may be a read error. This rearrangement joins TRBV5-1 to TRBJ2-3; D is ambiguous. CDR1 is SGHRS, CDR2 YFSETQ, per germline. The CDR3 has 13 residues. The CDR3 coding sequence is TGCGCCACCAGCCTTGGGGAATCAGATACGCAGTATTTT. It encodes CATSLGESDTQYF.

V and J are TRBV5-1 and TRBJ2-1; D might be TRBD2 (7 bases). The V and J ends lost 4 bases and 9 bases respectively, with 17 bases between them. Per the germline V gene, CDR1 is SGHRS and CDR2 is YFSETQ. This CDR3 is built from 14 residues. As DNA, the CDR3 is TGCGCCAGCAGCACCGATAGGGGGGGGCTTGAGCAGTTCTTC. It yields the protein CASSTDRGGLEQFF.

The rearrangement joins TRBV6-5 to TRBJ2-3, with 11 bases matching TRBD2. Germline trimming cut 2 bases from V and 2 bases from J; bases unmatched to any gene: 3. The CDR3 is made up of 16 amino acids. Germline lookup yields CDR1 MNHEY and CDR2 SVGAGI. The CDR3 is CASSYLTSGNTDTQYF. The CDR3 nucleotides are TGTGCCAGCAGTTACCTGACTAGCGGGAACACAGATACGCAGTATTTT.

J is TRBJ2-4 and V is TRBV9; 7 positions agree with TRBD1. The CDR3 consists of 15 residues. J was trimmed by 3 bases and V by 4 bases; bases with no gene match: 7. Germline V gene data show CDR1 as SGDLS and CDR2 as YYNGEE. The CDR3 DNA reads TGTGCCAGCAGCCAGGAGCCAGGGGGCAAAAACATTCAGTACTTC. Translated, it gives CASSQEPGGKNIQYF.

V and J are TRBV30 and TRBJ1-1; no reliable D call. The V end lost 3 bases, the J end lost 1 base, and 9 bases lay between the germline ends. The CDR3 is 13 amino acids. The germline CDR1 and CDR2 sequences are GTSNPN and SVGIG (reference sequence). CDR3 sequence reads: CAWRGMANTEAFF. Here the CDR3 DNA reads TGTGCCTGGAGGGGAATGGCGAACACTGAAGCTTTCTTT.

The chain uses TRBV9 and TRBJ1-3; 8 bases are shared with TRBD1. This CDR3 region has 17 residues. The V and J ends lost 2 bases and 1 base, in that order; junction bases with no gene match: 8. Germline V gene data show CDR1 as SGDLS and CDR2 as YYNGEE. The CDR3 region is CASSVAQDRVSGNTIYF. DNA of the CDR3: TGTGCCAGCAGCGTCGCCCAGGACAGGGTGTCTGGAAACACCATATATTTT.

The chain recombines TRBV11-3 with TRBJ2-3; tentatively, D is TRBD1 or TRBD2 (5 bases each). V gave up 3 bases and J gave up 1 base, with 8 bases separating them. This CDR3 contains 14 residues. Germline V gives CDR1 SGHNT, CDR2 YENEEA. CDR3 protein: CASSLGRGTDTQYF. CDR3 DNA sequence: TGTGCCAGCAGCTTGGGACGGGGCACAGATACGCAGTATTTT.

This sequence joins TRBV6-4 and TRBJ2-3; 7 positions match TRBD2. The length of the CDR3 is 15 residues. J lost 0 bases, V lost 4 bases, and 4 bases had no gene match. Germline V gives CDR1 MRHNA, CDR2 SNTAGT. The chain's CDR3 is CASSGSGISTDTQYF. Written as DNA, the CDR3 is TGTGCCAGCAGTGGCAGCGGGATTAGCACAGATACGCAGTATTTT.

V usage is TRBV29-1 and J usage is TRBJ2-1; 16 bases agree with TRBD2. The CDR3 extends over 15 amino acids. Per the germline V gene, CDR1 is SQVTM and CDR2 is ANQGSEA. The junction had 4 bases not matched to a gene; V was cut back by 5 bases and J by 6 bases. CDR3 nucleotide sequence: TGCAGCGTTCTGGGACTAGCGGGAGGGATCAATGAGCAGTTCTTC. Translating it yields CSVLGLAGGINEQFF.

This rearrangement joins TRBV2 to TRBJ2-5, with TRBD2 matching over 9 bases. This CDR3 region has 15 residues. Trimming at V came to 4 bases and at J to 4 bases, leaving 7 bases not matched to a gene. Germline CDR1 SNHLY, CDR2 FYNNEI. DNA of the CDR3: TGTGCCAGCAGTGCGGGTTCTAGCGGGGCAGAGACCCAGTACTTC. This gives the protein CASSAGSSGAETQYF.